The 19 T cell receptor beta chains reported below all come from one sample, sequenced in a study of cytomegalovirus exposure and HLA in healthy donors. The primer mix had 60 Vbeta and 13 Jbeta primers. Using immunoSEQ multiplex PCR, the repertoire was profiled, and TCRdb retains in-frame clones only, with some absent. The sample has over 150,000 clones; 70% to 80% are singletons. Sequenced input: PBMCs. Receptor source: a male donor in good health and CMV-seronegative.

The chain couples TRBV15 to TRBJ1-3; no clear D. Trimming removed 2 bases from V and 4 bases from J, with 3 bases in between. Per the germline V gene, CDR1 is LNHNV and CDR2 is YYDKDF (reference sequence). The CDR3 spans 12 residues. The CDR3 DNA is TGTGCCACCAGCAGACAGGGAAACACCATATATTTT. Encoded protein: CATSRQGNTIYF.

This clone showed up just a few times. The V gene is TRBV19, the J gene TRBJ2-1, with 12 bases identical to TRBD2. Trimming at V came to 5 bases and at J to 3 bases, leaving 5 bases not matched to a gene. The germline V gene encodes CDR1 LNHDA and CDR2 SQIVND (reference sequence). The CDR3 sequence is 16 residues long. DNA for the CDR3: TGTGCCAGTAGTTCTAGCGGGGGGGCCGGCTACAATGAGCAGTTCTTC. Residues: CASSSSGGAGYNEQFF.

The chain carries TRBV19 and TRBJ1-2, with D unclear. The V and J ends lost 5 bases and 2 bases respectively, with 15 bases between them. The CDR3 loop spans 15 amino acids. The germline gives CDR1 LNHDA, CDR2 SQIVND (reference sequence). In DNA, the CDR3 is TGTGCCAGTAGTTGGGAGCAGAACAGAAACTATGGCTACACCTTC. The encoded protein is CASSWEQNRNYGYTF.

The CDR3 here is CASSKGLSVNEQFF. The DNA for the CDR3 is TGTGCCAGTAGTAAGGGACTTAGCGTCAATGAGCAGTTCTTC. This sequence joins TRBV19 and TRBJ2-1; D may be TRBD2 (6 bases). The CDR3 loop spans 14 amino acids. The V and J ends lost 4 bases and 6 bases respectively, with 13 bases between them. Germline V CDR1 and CDR2: LNHDA, SQIVND (reference sequence).

V is TRBV4-1 and J is TRBJ2-7, with D tentatively TRBD2 (7 bases). Germline values: CDR1 MGHRA, CDR2 YSYEKL. Trimming shortened V by 1 base and J by 3 bases, and 13 bases separated the two germline ends. The CDR3 extends over 15 amino acids. The DNA of the CDR3 is TGCGCCAGCAGCCAAGGGGGCGGGGGCAGCTACGAGCAGTACTTC. This encodes CASSQGGGGSYEQYF.

V is TRBV30 and J is TRBJ1-6; a possible D gene is TRBD1 (6 bases). Germline assignment: CDR1 GTSNPN and CDR2 SVGIG (reference sequence). V was clipped by 5 bases and J by 5 bases, with 10 bases between them. CDR3 length: 13 amino acids. The CDR3: CAWSTGNNSPLHF. CDR3 in DNA: TGTGCCTGGTCTACAGGGAATAATTCACCCCTCCACTTT. Complete variable domain (other parts from reference TRBV30 and TRBJ1-6): SQTIHQWPATLVQPVGSPLSLECTVEGTSNPNLYWYRQAAGRGLQLLFYSVGIGQISSEVPQNLSASRPQDRQFILSSKKLLLSDSGFYLCAWSTGNNSPLHFGNGTRLTVT.

The V call is TRBV29-1, the J call TRBJ2-3; the D is unclear. The germline CDR1 and CDR2 sequences are SQVTM and ANQGSEA. This CDR3 is 11 amino acids long. V lost 6 bases and J 0 bases, leaving 4 bases between the germline ends. CDR3 sequence reads: CSVASTDTQYF. CDR3 nucleotide sequence: TGCAGCGTGGCTAGCACAGATACGCAGTATTTT.

This chain links TRBV4-2 with TRBJ1-4; 9 bases agree with TRBD1. Trimming cost V 1 base and J 10 bases; bases outside gene matches: 10. From germline, CDR1 is LGHNA and CDR2 YNFKEQ. CDR3 length equals 16 residues. Here the CDR3 reads CASSQVGGQGTGKLFF. The CDR3 coding sequence is TGTGCCAGCAGCCAAGTCGGGGGACAGGGAACGGGAAAACTGTTTTTT.

The chain links TRBV7-3 to TRBJ2-7; perhaps TRBD1 as D (5 bases). CDR3 length: 16 residues. With 5 bases removed from V and 0 bases from J, the gap between germline ends came to 17 bases. Germline-derived CDR1 and CDR2 are SGHTA and FQGTGA. CDR3 in amino acids: CASSKTGGLSSYEQYF. The DNA of the CDR3 is TGTGCCAGCAGCAAAACAGGCGGCCTCAGCTCCTACGAGCAGTACTTC.

This chain links TRBV6-1 with TRBJ1-2; TRBD1 matches 9 bases. Germline V gene sequence: CDR1 MNHNS, CDR2 SASEGT. Unmatched junction bases numbered 7, after V lost 3 bases and J lost 8 bases. The CDR3 contains 14 residues. CDR3 nucleotides: TGTGCCAGCAGTGAGGGACAGGGCTTCGGGGGCTACACCTTC. Its protein product is CASSEGQGFGGYTF.

This chain links TRBV28 with TRBJ2-1; 15 bases line up with TRBD2. Germline CDR1 and CDR2: MDHEN and SYDVKM. This CDR3 comprises 17 residues. Trimming cost V 3 bases and J 7 bases; bases outside gene matches: 7. The CDR3 region is CASSFGGGTSGRNEQFF. In DNA, the CDR3 is TGTGCCAGCAGTTTTGGGGGGGGGACTAGCGGGAGGAATGAGCAGTTCTTC. Looking up the rest from reference TRBV28 and TRBJ2-1 gives the full variable domain: DVKVTQSSRYLVKRTGEKVFLECVQDMDHENMFWYRQDPGLGLRLIYFSYDVKMKEKGDIPEGYSVSREKKERFSLILESASTNQTSMYLCASSFGGGTSGRNEQFFGPGTRLTVL.

A few counts support this clone. The chain uses TRBV2 and TRBJ1-6; D is perhaps TRBD1 (6 bases). CDR1 is SNHLY and CDR2 is FYNNEI in the germline V gene. This CDR3 has 13 amino acids. The V end lost 9 bases, the J end lost 9 bases, and 15 bases lay between the germline ends. CDR3 in DNA: TGTGCCAGTTGGACAGCTCCGGTTTCACCCCTCCACTTT. Translated: CASWTAPVSPLHF.

The genes are TRBV28 and TRBJ2-5; TRBD2 agrees at 7 bases. The CDR3 is 11 amino acids. V trimming: 6 bases; J trimming: 5 bases; junction bases outside the gene matches: 0. CDR1 and CDR2 from the germline V gene are MDHEN and SYDVKM. The CDR3 loop reads CASRTSETQYF. DNA for the CDR3: TGTGCCAGCAGGACTAGCGAGACCCAGTACTTC.

The J gene is TRBJ2-3, the V gene TRBV19; D may be TRBD1 (5 bases). Trimming stripped 1 base from V and 1 base from J, with 12 bases between. Germline V CDR1 and CDR2: LNHDA, SQIVND (reference sequence). CDR3 size: 16 residues. Here the CDR3 reads CASSIVARAGTDTQYF. The CDR3 DNA sequence: TGTGCCAGTAGTATAGTTGCCAGGGCGGGCACAGATACGCAGTATTTT.

This chain links TRBV6-6 with TRBJ2-1; no clear D. Looked up from germline, CDR1 is MNHNY and CDR2 is SVGAGI (reference sequence). There are 15 residues in the CDR3. Trimming left V 5 bases short and J 2 bases short, with 13 bases between. This chain's CDR3 is CASSPSRQAYNEQFF. CDR3 DNA: TGTGCCAGCAGTCCCTCCCGTCAGGCCTACAATGAGCAGTTCTTC.

The chain couples TRBV9 to TRBJ2-1, with TRBD2 identical over 10 bases. The CDR3 contains 15 residues. Germline CDR1 SGDLS, CDR2 YYNGEE. J lost 3 bases, V lost 1 base, and 1 base had no gene match. CDR3 region: CASSVIAGGYNEQFF. CDR3 DNA: TGTGCCAGCAGCGTAATAGCGGGAGGCTACAATGAGCAGTTCTTC.

The chain joins TRBV7-9 to TRBJ2-7; D gene unclear. The germline CDR1 and CDR2 sequences are SEHNR and FQNEAQ (reference sequence). This CDR3 contains 14 residues. With 1 base removed from V and 7 bases from J, the gap between germline ends came to 14 bases. CDR3 nucleotides: TGTGCCAGCAGCTTAGAAGCGAGTAGGTGGGAGCAGTACTTC. It specifies CASSLEASRWEQYF.

V gene TRBV6-6 combines with J gene TRBJ1-6; 9 bases are a match to TRBD1. V shed 6 bases and J 8 bases; nucleotides not matched to a gene: 5. The CDR3 runs 14 residues. In germline, CDR1 is MNHNY, CDR2 SVGAGI (reference sequence). The CDR3 coding sequence is TGTGCCAGCAGGGCGACAGGGGGATATTCACCCCTCCACTTT. This sequence encodes CASRATGGYSPLHF.

This clone was seen once. The rearrangement links TRBV12-5 to TRBJ1-5; no definite D call. CDR3 size: 12 residues. Germline loops: CDR1 LGHNT, CDR2 FRNRAP. Trimming removed 0 bases from V and 6 bases from J, with 3 bases in between. As DNA, the CDR3 is TGTGCTAGTGGTTTGGTAGCTCAGCCCCAGCATTTT. Amino acid sequence: CASGLVAQPQHF.